This T cell receptor beta chain came from a study of cytomegalovirus exposure and HLA in healthy donors. Study as a whole: There were fewer than 500 genotyped donors. Of these, about 80% fell in the genetic ancestry cluster associated with self-reported Caucasian donors. Study outcomes and limitations: The listing of 150 to 200 TCR beta chains classed them as cytomegalovirus-associated.

A multiplex PCR was run with 60 Vbeta primers and 13 Jbeta primers. Profiling relied on immunoSEQ multiplex PCR, and the TCRdb table lists in-frame clones only, not all of them. The table has some 150,000 clones, almost 85% seen once. CDR3 length: 14 residues. Per the germline V gene, CDR1 is KGHSH and CDR2 is LQKENI. V was clipped by 6 bases and J by 3 bases; unmatched bases: 6. With regard to this clone: Its antigen is currently unknown.

Regarding donors, all were healthy bone marrow donors. The clonotype comes from a woman in her thirties or forties in good health and CMV-seronegative. This chain connects TRBV18 to TRBJ2-5; TRBD2 matches 8 bases. The sample taken for sequencing was PBMCs. CDR3 in DNA: TGTGCCAGCTCCCGGGGTAGCGGGAAAGAGACCCAGTACTTC. It codes for CASSRGSGKETQYF.